This T cell receptor beta chain was documented in a study of molecular identifiers for immune sequencing clone quantification. The CDR3 sequence is 14 residues long. The ends were cut back, 5 bases at V and 4 bases at J, with 15 bases in the middle. CDR1 SGHNT and CDR2 YYREEE come from the germline V gene (reference sequence). TCRdb used MiXCR to reprocess the PCR reads, holding one entry per CDR3 protein. Of 550,000 to 750,000 distinct CDR3 sequences listed, 15% to 20% are singletons. Sequencing used naive CD8+ T cells from blood, with Jurkat cell RNA spiked in. As for subset: FACS-sorted CD8+CD4-CCR7+CD45RA+ naive T cells. The sequence derives from a human donor in good health. Some libraries in this study had Jurkat cell RNA spiked in. This chain joins TRBV5-4 and TRBJ1-2, with D perhaps TRBD1 (6 bases). The CDR3 sequence: CASREGGAAYGYTF. In DNA, the CDR3 is TGTGCCAGCAGGGAGGGGGGGGCCGCCTATGGCTACACCTTC.